This T cell receptor beta chain emerged from a study of OX40 agonist ivuxolimab in advanced cancers. Study-wide background: With ivuxolimab, an agonistic anti-OX40 (CD134) antibody, patients were treated. Therapy given before enrollment (anti-PD-1, anti-PD-L1 or anti-CTLA-4) was allowed, and 35% to 45% had some.

Autoimmune disease history or systemic immunosuppression barred patients. Sampled blood was obtained at baseline, cycle 4 day 1, and cycle 7 day 1. Profiled with immunoSEQ multiplex PCR; TCRdb holds only in-frame clones, not every one. Seen here are under 80,000 clones, 85% observed once, and the top ten hold more than 0.45%. The ends were cut back, 5 bases at V and 6 bases at J, with 23 bases in the middle. Germline-derived CDR1 and CDR2 are KGHSH and LQKENI. This CDR3 region has 16 residues. The specimen comprised CD4+ or CD8+ T cells sorted from blood, sampled in a trial of the OX40 agonist ivuxolimab. The sequence derives from an adult with an advanced solid tumor such as melanoma, head and neck, liver or kidney cancer. The rearrangement joins TRBV18 to TRBJ2-7; D is unclear. DNA for the CDR3: TGTGCCAGCTCATCCTCCCGTGGCACCGTTGTGGCCGAGCAGTACTTC. Translated, it gives CASSSSRGTVVAEQYF.